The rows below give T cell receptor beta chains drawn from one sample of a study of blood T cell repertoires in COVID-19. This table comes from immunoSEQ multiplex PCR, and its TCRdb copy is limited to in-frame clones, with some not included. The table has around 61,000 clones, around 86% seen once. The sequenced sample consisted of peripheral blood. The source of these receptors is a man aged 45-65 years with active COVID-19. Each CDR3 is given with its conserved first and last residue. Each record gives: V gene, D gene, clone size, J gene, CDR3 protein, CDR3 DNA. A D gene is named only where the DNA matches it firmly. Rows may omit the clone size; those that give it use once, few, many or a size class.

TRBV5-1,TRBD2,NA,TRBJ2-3,CASCLGLAGEDTQYF,TGCGCCAGTTGCCTGGGACTAGCGGGAGAAGATACGCAGTATTTT
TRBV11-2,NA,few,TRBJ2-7,CASSQDTTTYEQYF,TGTGCCAGCAGCCAGGACACCACAACCTACGAGCAGTACTTC
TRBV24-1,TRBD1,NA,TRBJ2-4,CATRGTAGAKNIQYF,TGTGCCACCAGGGGGACAGCAGGGGCCAAAAACATTCAGTACTTC
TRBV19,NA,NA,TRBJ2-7,CASSILGAHSYEQYF,TGTGCCAGTAGTATATTAGGGGCTCACTCCTACGAGCAGTACTTC
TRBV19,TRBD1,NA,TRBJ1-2,CASSPDRADYGYTF,TGTGCCAGTAGTCCGGACAGGGCTGACTATGGCTACACCTTC
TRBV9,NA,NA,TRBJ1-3,CASSVDNSGNTIYF,TGTGCCAGCAGCGTGGACAACTCTGGAAACACCATATATTTT
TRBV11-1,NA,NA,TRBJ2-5,CASSLGGTQETQYF,TGTGCCAGCAGCTTAGGTGGCACCCAAGAGACCCAGTACTTC
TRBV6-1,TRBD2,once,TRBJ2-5,CASSEGGLAGTQETQYF,TGTGCCAGCAGTGAAGGTGGGCTAGCGGGGACCCAAGAGACCCAGTACTTC
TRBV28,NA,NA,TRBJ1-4,CASRGGYNEKLFF,TGTGCCAGCCGGGGGGGGTATAATGAAAAACTGTTTTTT
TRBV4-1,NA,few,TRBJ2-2,CASRGGGELFF,TGCGCCAGCAGGGGGGGCGGGGAGCTGTTTTTT
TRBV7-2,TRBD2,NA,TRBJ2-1,CASSLEASGGAYEQFF,TGTGCCAGCAGCTTAGAGGCCAGCGGGGGGGCCTATGAGCAGTTCTTC
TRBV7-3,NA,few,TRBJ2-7,CASSLGRGYEQYF,TGTGCCAGCAGCCTAGGAAGGGGCTACGAGCAGTACTTC
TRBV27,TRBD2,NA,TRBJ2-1,CASSSPSGLDDNEQFF,TGTGCCAGCAGTTCTCCCTCGGGACTAGACGACAATGAGCAGTTCTTC
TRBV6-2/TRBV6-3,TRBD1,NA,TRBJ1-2,CASSTTGEGYTF,TGTGCCAGCAGTACCACAGGGGAAGGCTACACCTTC
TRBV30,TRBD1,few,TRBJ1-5,CAWDRERNQPQHF,TGTGCCTGGGACAGGGAACGCAATCAGCCCCAGCATTTT
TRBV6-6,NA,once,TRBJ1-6,CASSYEGVDSPLHF,TGTGCCAGCAGTTACGAGGGCGTGGATTCACCCCTCCACTTT
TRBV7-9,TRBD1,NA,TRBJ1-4,CASSSGQVREKLFF,TGTGCCAGCAGCTCGGGACAGGTGCGGGAAAAACTGTTTTTT
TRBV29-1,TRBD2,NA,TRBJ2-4,CSVEEGGSKYF,TGCAGCGTTGAAGAGGGGGGGTCTAAGTACTTC
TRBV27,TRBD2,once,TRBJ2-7,CASGRTSGNYEQYF,TGTGCCAGCGGTAGGACTAGCGGAAACTACGAGCAGTACTTC
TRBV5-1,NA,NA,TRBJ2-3,CASSPGGSQDTQYF,TGCGCCAGCAGCCCTGGAGGGTCGCAAGATACGCAGTATTTT
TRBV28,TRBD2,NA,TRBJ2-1,CASSLLAGGAGGQFF,TGTGCCAGCAGTTTACTAGCGGGAGGGGCAGGGGGGCAGTTCTTC
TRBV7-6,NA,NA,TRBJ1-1,CASTPSSGLNTEAFF,TGTGCCAGCACCCCCTCTTCAGGGTTGAACACTGAAGCTTTCTTT
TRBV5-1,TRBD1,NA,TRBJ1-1,CASSDTRQGTEAFF,TGCGCCAGCAGCGATACTCGACAGGGTACTGAAGCTTTCTTT
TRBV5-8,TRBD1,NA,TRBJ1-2,CASSLRQGGYTF,TGTGCCAGCAGCTTAAGACAGGGTGGCTACACCTTC
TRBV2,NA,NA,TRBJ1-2,CASSLDRIYTF,TGTGCCAGCAGTCTGGACAGAATCTACACCTTC
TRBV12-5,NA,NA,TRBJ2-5,CASGPGGFETQYF,TGTGCTAGTGGCCCAGGTGGTTTCGAGACCCAGTACTTC
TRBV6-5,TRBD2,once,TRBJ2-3,CASSYRGDDTDTQYF,TGTGCCAGCAGTTACCGGGGGGACGACACAGATACGCAGTATTTT
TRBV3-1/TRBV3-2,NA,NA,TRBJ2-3,CASSQDPGTDTQYF,TGTGCCAGCAGCCAAGACCCAGGGACAGATACGCAGTATTTT
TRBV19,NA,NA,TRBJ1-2,CASSVDNFDLVGYTF,TGTGCCAGTAGTGTAGACAATTTCGACTTGGTAGGCTACACCTTC
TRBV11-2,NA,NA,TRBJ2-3,CASSATRGLGEADTQYF,TGTGCCAGCAGCGCCACGAGAGGGTTGGGGGAGGCAGATACGCAGTATTTT
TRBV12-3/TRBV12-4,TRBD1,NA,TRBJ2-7,CASSWDRNYEQYF,TGTGCCAGCAGTTGGGACAGGAACTACGAGCAGTACTTC
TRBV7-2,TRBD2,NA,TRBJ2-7,CASSRSGGFYEQYF,TGTGCCAGCAGCCGGAGCGGGGGCTTCTACGAGCAGTACTTC
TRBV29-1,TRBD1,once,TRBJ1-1,CSVGGNRGTEATEAFF,TGCAGCGTTGGGGGGAATCGCGGGACAGAGGCCACTGAAGCTTTCTTT
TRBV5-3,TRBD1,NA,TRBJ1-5,CARSHEDRGGQPQHF,TGTGCCAGAAGCCACGAGGACAGGGGAGGGCAGCCCCAGCATTTT
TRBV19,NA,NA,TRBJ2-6,CASSILAQELSGANVLTF,TGTGCCAGTAGTATACTCGCGCAGGAACTCTCTGGGGCCAACGTCCTGACTTTC
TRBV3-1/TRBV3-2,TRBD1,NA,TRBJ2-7,CASGPAGTGVGEQYF,TGTGCCAGCGGCCCCGCTGGGACAGGGGTAGGGGAGCAGTACTTC
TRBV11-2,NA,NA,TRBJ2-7,CASSLTQSSGEQYF,TGTGCCAGCAGCCTCACTCAGAGTTCGGGCGAGCAGTACTTC
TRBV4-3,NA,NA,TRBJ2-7,CASSQDRGRSYEQYF,TGCGCCAGCAGCCAAGATCGAGGCAGATCCTACGAGCAGTACTTC
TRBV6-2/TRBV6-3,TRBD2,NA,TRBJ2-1,CASSYLAGGPNEQFF,TGTGCCAGCAGTTATCTAGCGGGAGGCCCAAATGAGCAGTTCTTC
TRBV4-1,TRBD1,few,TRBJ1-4,CASRPGQGGRRGEKLFF,TGCGCCAGCAGGCCGGGACAGGGGGGTCGGCGGGGGGAAAAACTGTTTTTT
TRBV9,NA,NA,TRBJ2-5,CASSVTPGGETQYF,TGTGCCAGCAGCGTAACCCCGGGCGGGGAGACCCAGTACTTC
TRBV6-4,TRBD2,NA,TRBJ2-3,CASSTSGRLFDTQYF,TGTGCCAGCAGCACTAGCGGGAGGTTGTTCGATACGCAGTATTTT
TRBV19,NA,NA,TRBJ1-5,CASSPLLRSNNQPQHF,TGTGCCAGTAGTCCCCTTCTTAGGAGCAACAATCAGCCCCAGCATTTT
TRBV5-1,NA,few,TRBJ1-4,CASSTTGMNEKLFF,TGCGCCAGCAGCACAACAGGGATGAATGAAAAACTGTTTTTT
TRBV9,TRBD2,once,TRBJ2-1,CASSVGASGRADEQFF,TGTGCCAGCAGCGTAGGGGCTAGCGGGAGGGCCGATGAGCAGTTCTTC
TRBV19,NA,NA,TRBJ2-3,CASSERGTDTQYF,TGTGCCAGTTCCGAGAGAGGCACAGATACGCAGTATTTT
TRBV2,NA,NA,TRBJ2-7,CASSEEGGSSYEQYF,TGTGCCAGCAGTGAAGAAGGGGGTAGCTCCTACGAGCAGTACTTC
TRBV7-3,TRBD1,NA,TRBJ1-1,CASSARQGGKAFF,TGTGCCAGCAGCGCTCGACAGGGGGGGAAAGCTTTCTTT
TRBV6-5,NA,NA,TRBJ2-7,CASETGGDSYEQYF,TGTGCCAGCGAAACAGGGGGGGACTCCTACGAGCAGTACTTC
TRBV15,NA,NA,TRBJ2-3,CATSRTYGSEGGSTDTQYF,TGTGCCACCAGCAGAACCTACGGGTCAGAGGGGGGGAGCACAGATACGCAGTATTTT
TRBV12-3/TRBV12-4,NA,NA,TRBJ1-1,CASTQDRNTEAFF,TGTGCCAGCACCCAGGACAGGAACACTGAAGCTTTCTTT